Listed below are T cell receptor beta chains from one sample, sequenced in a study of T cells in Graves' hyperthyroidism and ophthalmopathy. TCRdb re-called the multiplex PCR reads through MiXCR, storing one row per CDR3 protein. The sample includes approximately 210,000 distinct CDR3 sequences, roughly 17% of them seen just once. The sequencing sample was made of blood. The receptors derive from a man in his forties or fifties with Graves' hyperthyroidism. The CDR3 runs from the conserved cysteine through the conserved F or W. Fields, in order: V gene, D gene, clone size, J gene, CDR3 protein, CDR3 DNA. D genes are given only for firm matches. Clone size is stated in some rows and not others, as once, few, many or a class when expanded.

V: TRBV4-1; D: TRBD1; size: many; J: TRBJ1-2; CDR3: CASSQVGTGGSSTRGYTF; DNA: TGCGCCAGCAGCCAAGTTGGGACAGGGGGCTCTTCAACCCGTGGCTACACCTTC
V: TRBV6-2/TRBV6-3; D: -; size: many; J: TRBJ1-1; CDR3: CASSSRAYSAPEAFF; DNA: TGTGCCAGCAGTTCACGGGCCTACAGCGCACCTGAAGCTTTCTTT
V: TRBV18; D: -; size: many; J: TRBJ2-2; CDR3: CASSPLQGLTGELFF; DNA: TGTGCCAGCTCACCGCTCCAGGGTCTGACCGGGGAGCTGTTTTTT
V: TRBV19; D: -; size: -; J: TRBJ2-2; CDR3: CASRRWTGELFF; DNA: TGTGCCAGTAGACGGTGGACCGGGGAGCTGTTTTTT
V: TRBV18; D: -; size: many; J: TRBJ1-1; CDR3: CASSPRWLRAMNTEAFF; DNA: TGTGCCAGCTCACCACGGTGGCTCAGAGCCATGAACACTGAAGCTTTCTTT
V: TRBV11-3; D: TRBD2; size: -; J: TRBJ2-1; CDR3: CASSLGPGLAYNEQFF; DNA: TGTGCCAGCAGCTTAGGCCCGGGACTAGCCTACAATGAGCAGTTCTTC
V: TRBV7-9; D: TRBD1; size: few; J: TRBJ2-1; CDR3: CASSLVNGQADEQFF; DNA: TGTGCCAGCAGCTTAGTCAATGGACAGGCGGATGAGCAGTTCTTC
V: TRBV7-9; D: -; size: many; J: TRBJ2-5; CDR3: CASSLGIPWVVETQYF; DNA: TGTGCCAGCAGCTTAGGGATCCCTTGGGTGGTGGAGACCCAGTACTTC
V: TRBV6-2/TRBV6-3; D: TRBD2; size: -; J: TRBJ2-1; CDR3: CASRPSAGGSNEQFF; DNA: TGTGCCAGCAGACCTTCAGCGGGAGGGAGCAATGAGCAGTTCTTC
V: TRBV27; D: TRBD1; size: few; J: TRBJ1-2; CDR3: CASSLRDRGYGYTF; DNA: TGTGCCAGCAGTCTACGGGACAGGGGGTATGGCTACACCTTC
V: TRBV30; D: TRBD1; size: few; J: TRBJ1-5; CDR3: CACPSPRQGAQPQHF; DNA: TGTGCCTGTCCCTCCCCCCGGCAGGGGGCTCAGCCCCAGCATTTT
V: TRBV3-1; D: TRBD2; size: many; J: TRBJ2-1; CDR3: CASSPYTIAGLPGNEQFF; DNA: TGTGCCAGCAGCCCGTACACAATAGCGGGATTGCCGGGTAATGAGCAGTTCTTC
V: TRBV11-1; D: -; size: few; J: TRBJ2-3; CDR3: CASSLDPKATDTQYF; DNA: TGTGCCAGCAGCTTAGACCCTAAAGCCACAGATACGCAGTATTTT
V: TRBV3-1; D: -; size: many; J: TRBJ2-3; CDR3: CASSQVASGTDTQYF; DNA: TGTGCCAGCAGCCAAGTCGCTAGCGGCACAGATACGCAGTATTTT
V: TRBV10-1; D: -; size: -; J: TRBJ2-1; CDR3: CASSGGRTANEQFF; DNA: TGCGCCAGCAGTGGAGGGAGGACCGCCAATGAGCAGTTCTTC
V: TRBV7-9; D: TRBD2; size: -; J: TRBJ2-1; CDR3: CASTGLAGGNEQFF; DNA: TGTGCCAGCACCGGACTAGCGGGAGGGAATGAGCAGTTCTTC
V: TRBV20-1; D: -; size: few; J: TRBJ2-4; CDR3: CSAPQVDIQYF; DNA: TGCAGTGCCCCCCAGGTTGACATTCAGTACTTC
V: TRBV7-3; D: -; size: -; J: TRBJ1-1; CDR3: CASSLRPMNTEAFF; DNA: TGTGCCAGCAGCTTACGACCGATGAACACTGAAGCTTTCTTT
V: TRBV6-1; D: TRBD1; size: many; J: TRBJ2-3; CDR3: CASSDEGTGIIDTQYF; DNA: TGTGCCAGCAGTGATGAGGGGACAGGGATAATAGATACGCAGTATTTT
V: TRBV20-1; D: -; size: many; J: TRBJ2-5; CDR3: CSAPQETQYF; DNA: TGCAGTGCTCCTCAAGAGACCCAGTACTTC
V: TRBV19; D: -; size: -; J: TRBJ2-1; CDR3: CASSVQGSYNEQFF; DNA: TGTGCCAGTAGTGTGCAGGGGTCCTACAATGAGCAGTTCTTC
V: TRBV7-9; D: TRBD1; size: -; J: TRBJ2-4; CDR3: CASSPGQGITAKNIQYF; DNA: TGTGCCAGCAGCCCCGGACAGGGGATCACAGCCAAAAACATTCAGTACTTC
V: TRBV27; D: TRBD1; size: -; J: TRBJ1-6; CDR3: CASSLWDSDSPLHF; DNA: TGTGCCAGCAGTTTATGGGACAGCGATTCACCCCTCCACTTT
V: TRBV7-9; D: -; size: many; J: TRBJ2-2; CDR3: CASSPPVGELFF; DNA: TGTGCCAGCAGCCCCCCAGTCGGGGAGCTGTTTTTT
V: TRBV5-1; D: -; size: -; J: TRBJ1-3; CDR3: CASSLAGNSGNTIYF; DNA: TGCGCCAGCAGCTTGGCAGGAAACTCTGGAAACACCATATATTTT
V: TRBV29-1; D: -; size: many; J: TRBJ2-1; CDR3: CSVEDPGMSSYNEQFF; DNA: TGCAGCGTTGAAGATCCCGGGATGAGCTCCTACAATGAGCAGTTCTTC
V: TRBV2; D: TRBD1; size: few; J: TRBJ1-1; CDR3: CASSAEGANTEAFF; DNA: TGTGCCAGCAGTGCGGAGGGGGCGAACACTGAAGCTTTCTTT
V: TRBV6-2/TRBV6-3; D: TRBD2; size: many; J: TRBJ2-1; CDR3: CASRYFSGPARNEQFF; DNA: TGTGCCAGCAGATATTTTAGCGGGCCCGCGAGGAATGAGCAGTTCTTC
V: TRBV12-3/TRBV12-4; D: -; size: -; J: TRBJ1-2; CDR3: CASRLGGEYGYTF; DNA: TGTGCCAGCAGACTCGGGGGAGAATATGGCTACACCTTC